The text below deals with one T cell receptor beta chain. These data come from a study of OX40 agonist ivuxolimab in advanced cancers. Study-wide context: Head and neck, renal cell, melanoma or hepatocellular carcinoma were the cancers that dose-escalation patients had.

Systemic immunosuppression or a history of autoimmune disease excluded patients. Data came from immunoSEQ multiplex PCR; TCRdb stores just in-frame clones and leaves some out. The sample gives more than 70,000 clones, about 89% of which show up once; around 1.7% is in the top ten. V dropped 0 bases and J dropped 6; count of bases not matched to a gene: 9. The germline V gene encodes CDR1 SEHNR and CDR2 FQNEAQ (reference sequence). The length of the CDR3 is 17 residues. The V gene is TRBV7-9, the J gene TRBJ2-3, with 10 bases matching TRBD2. This sample comprised CD4+ or CD8+ T cells sorted from blood, obtained in a trial of the OX40 agonist ivuxolimab. The sequence was obtained from an adult with an advanced solid tumor such as melanoma, head and neck, liver or kidney cancer. The CDR3 loop is CASSLALAGEGTDTQYF. The CDR3 DNA follows: TGTGCCAGCAGCTTAGCGCTAGCGGGAGAAGGAACGGATACGCAGTATTTT.